These 13 T cell receptor beta chains were all obtained from the same sample, sequenced in a study of T-cell memory formation after mild COVID-19 (TCRdb year 2021). The library relied on 5' RACE. The sequencer was an Illumina NovaSeq 6000. TCRdb trimmed the raw reads at Q25, called clones with MiXCR and kept productive beta chains. Rows merge per CDR3 protein into single entries with the most common DNA and genes. The sample data list about 540,000 distinct CDR3 sequences, and 20% of these were observed just once. The ten largest clones take up around an eighth of the sample. Source material: PBMCs or a T cell subset sorted from them (not recorded which). The receptor source for this set is an adult woman who had mild COVID-19 (a few samples of this study predate the infection). The sample titles of this study are shuffled in the database, so cell type and time point are left out; the donor was told from shared clones.

This clonotype was detected a few times. This chain connects TRBV2 to TRBJ2-2; D call uncertain. V lost 2 bases, J lost 3 bases, and 16 bases lay in between. CDR1 SNHLY and CDR2 FYNNEI come from the germline V gene. The CDR3 runs 17 residues. The CDR3 sequence is CASSEISAIGDTGELFF. CDR3 coding DNA: TGTGCCAGCAGTGAAATCAGCGCCATTGGGGACACCGGGGAGCTGTTTTTT.

This clonotype showed up many times. This chain links TRBV7-9 with TRBJ2-1; TRBD2 aligns across 7 bases. J was trimmed by 4 bases and V by 5 bases; bases with no gene match: 8. CDR3 length: 15 amino acids. Germline V gives CDR1 SEHNR, CDR2 FQNEAQ (reference sequence). The CDR3 protein is CASSPVASGYNEQFF. The CDR3 DNA reads as TGTGCCAGCAGCCCAGTGGCTAGCGGTTACAATGAGCAGTTCTTC.

The J gene is TRBJ1-5, the V gene TRBV5-5; D possibly corresponds to TRBD1 (5 bases). The germline V gene has CDR1 SGHKS and CDR2 YYEKEE (reference sequence). V dropped 0 bases and J dropped 7 bases, with 14 bases sitting between them. The CDR3 extends over 15 amino acids. CDR3 DNA: TGTGCCAGCAGCTTGGGTCAGGGAGTGTCGCAGCCCCAGCATTTT. Translation: CASSLGQGVSQPQHF.

The V call is TRBV20-1, the J call TRBJ2-4; the match to TRBD1 covers 7 bases. Germline CDR1 reads DFQATT; CDR2 reads SNEGSKA (reference sequence). The trim removed 3 bases at V and 3 bases at J, leaving 2 bases unmatched. This CDR3 comprises 13 residues. CDR3 region: CSASDRVKNIQYF. The CDR3 DNA sequence: TGCAGTGCTAGCGACAGGGTCAAAAACATTCAGTACTTC.

The rearrangement links TRBV24-1 to TRBJ2-3; 8 bases are a match to TRBD1. The CDR3 consists of 15 residues. Losses at the gene ends were 9 bases for V and 0 bases for J; bases not matched to a gene: 7. The germline gives CDR1 KGHDR, CDR2 SFDVKD. CDR3 residues: CATARQGTSTDTQYF. The CDR3 DNA reads TGTGCCACCGCACGACAGGGGACTAGCACAGATACGCAGTATTTT.

This chain joins TRBV10-3 and TRBJ2-3; D gene unclear. This CDR3 spans 14 amino acids. From germline, CDR1 is ENHRY and CDR2 SYGVKD. The ends were cut back, 6 bases at V and 1 base at J, with 11 bases in the middle. The CDR3 DNA reads TGTGCCATCAGCCCCAGGCAGGGCACAGATACGCAGTATTTT. The encoded protein is CAISPRQGTDTQYF.

V usage is TRBV12-3 or TRBV12-4 and J usage is TRBJ2-7, with D hard to call. CDR3 length: 14 residues. V was clipped by 7 bases and J by 6 bases, with 19 bases between them. The CDR3 DNA is TGTGCCAGCACCTTAGCAGGAAGAGCCTCCGAGCAGTACTTC. This sequence encodes CASTLAGRASEQYF.

This clonotype has only a few counts. This chain uses TRBV6-2 or TRBV6-3 with TRBJ2-7; TRBD1 or TRBD2 may be the D gene (5 bases each). Per germline, CDR1 MNHEY and CDR2 SVGEGT. The CDR3 is 18 residues long. Trimming took off 0 bases at V and 1 base at J, with 19 bases between the two ends. DNA of the CDR3: TGTGCCAGCAGTTACTCTGGGTCTGGGACGTGGATATCCTACGAGCAGTACTTC. It is translated as CASSYSGSGTWISYEQYF.

The chain is built from TRBV4-3 and TRBJ2-1; D is undetermined. The V and J ends lost 0 bases and 9 bases respectively, with 9 bases between them. Germline CDR1 reads LGHNA; CDR2 reads YSLEER. The CDR3 spans 13 residues. CDR3 DNA: TGCGCCAGCAGCCAAGAGGGAAGGACTGAGCAGTTCTTC. This translates into CASSQEGRTEQFF.

The V gene is TRBV11-2, the J gene TRBJ1-1, with 10 bases aligning to TRBD1. CDR1 is SGHAT and CDR2 is FQNNGV in the germline V gene. The CDR3 sequence is 17 residues long. Trimming at V came to 1 base and at J to 1 base, leaving 6 bases not matched to a gene. This CDR3 reads CASSLAGTGVPNTEAFF. The CDR3 DNA reads as TGTGCCAGCAGCTTAGCCGGGACAGGGGTTCCGAACACTGAAGCTTTCTTT.

The chain couples TRBV18 to TRBJ2-1, with 7 bases lining up with TRBD1. This CDR3 spans 15 amino acids. Unmatched junction bases numbered 4, after V lost 2 bases and J lost 3 bases. Germline CDR1 reads KGHSH; CDR2 reads LQKENI. DNA for the CDR3: TGTGCCAGCTCACCATGGGACAGAAACTACAATGAGCAGTTCTTC. Amino acid sequence: CASSPWDRNYNEQFF.

The sample holds a few counts of this clonotype. This sequence joins TRBV5-1 and TRBJ2-3; no definite D call. This CDR3 spans 15 amino acids. With 7 bases removed from V and 0 bases from J, the gap between germline ends came to 15 bases. The V gene's germline CDR1 is SGHRS and CDR2 YFSETQ. The CDR3 is CASRLGTISTDTQYF. In DNA form, the CDR3 reads TGCGCCAGCCGACTGGGCACAATAAGCACAGATACGCAGTATTTT.

This clonotype was seen only a few times. The chain couples TRBV4-1 to TRBJ1-1; 8 bases line up with TRBD1. CDR3 length equals 15 residues. The V gene's germline CDR1 is MGHRA and CDR2 YSYEKL. Trimming removed 4 bases from V and 3 bases from J; junction bases left unmatched: 7. CDR3 coding DNA: TGCGCCAGCAGCCCAGGGGGCGGAATGGACACTGAAGCTTTCTTT. This encodes CASSPGGGMDTEAFF.